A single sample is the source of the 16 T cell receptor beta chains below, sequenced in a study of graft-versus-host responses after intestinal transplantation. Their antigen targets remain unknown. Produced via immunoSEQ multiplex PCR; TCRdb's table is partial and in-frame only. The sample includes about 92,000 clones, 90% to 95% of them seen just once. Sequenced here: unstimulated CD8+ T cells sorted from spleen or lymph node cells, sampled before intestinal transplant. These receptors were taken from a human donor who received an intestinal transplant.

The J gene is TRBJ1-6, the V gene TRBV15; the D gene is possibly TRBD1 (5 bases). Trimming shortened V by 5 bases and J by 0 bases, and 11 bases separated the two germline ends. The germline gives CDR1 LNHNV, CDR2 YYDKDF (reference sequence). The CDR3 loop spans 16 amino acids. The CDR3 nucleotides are TGTGCCACCAGCCCCTCAGACAGCTCCTATAATTCACCCCTCCACTTT. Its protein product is CATSPSDSSYNSPLHF.

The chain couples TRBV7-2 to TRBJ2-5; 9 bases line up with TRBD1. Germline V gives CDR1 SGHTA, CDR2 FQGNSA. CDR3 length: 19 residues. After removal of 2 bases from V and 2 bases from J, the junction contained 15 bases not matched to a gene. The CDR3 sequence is CASSLPGGQGFLGQETQYF. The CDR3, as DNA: TGTGCCAGCAGCTTACCAGGGGGACAGGGATTCTTGGGGCAAGAGACCCAGTACTTC.

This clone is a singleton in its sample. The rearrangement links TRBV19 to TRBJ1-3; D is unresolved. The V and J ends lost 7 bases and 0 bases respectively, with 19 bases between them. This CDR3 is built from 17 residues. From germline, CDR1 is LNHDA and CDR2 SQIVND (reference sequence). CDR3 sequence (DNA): TGTGCCAGTACCCCCGGCGAGGTGAGATACTCTGGAAACACCATATATTTT. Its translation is CASTPGEVRYSGNTIYF.

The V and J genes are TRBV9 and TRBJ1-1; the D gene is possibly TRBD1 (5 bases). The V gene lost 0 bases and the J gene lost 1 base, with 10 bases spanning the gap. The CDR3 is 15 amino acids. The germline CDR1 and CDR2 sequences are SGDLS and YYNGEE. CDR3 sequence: CASSVGGVGNTEAFF. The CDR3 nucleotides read TGTGCCAGCAGCGTAGGGGGCGTGGGGAACACTGAAGCTTTCTTT.

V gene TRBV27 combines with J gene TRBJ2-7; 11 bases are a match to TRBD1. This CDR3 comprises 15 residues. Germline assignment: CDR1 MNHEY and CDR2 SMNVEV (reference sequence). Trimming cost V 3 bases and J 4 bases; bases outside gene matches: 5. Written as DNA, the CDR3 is TGTGCCAGCAGTTTGGTGGACAGGGGGCCTTACGAGCAGTACTTC. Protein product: CASSLVDRGPYEQYF.

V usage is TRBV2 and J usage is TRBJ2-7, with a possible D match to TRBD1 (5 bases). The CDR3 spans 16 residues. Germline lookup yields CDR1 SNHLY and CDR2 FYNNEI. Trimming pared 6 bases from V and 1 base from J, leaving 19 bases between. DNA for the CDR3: TGTGCCAGCAGGATTGGCAGGGATTACGAGTCCTACGAGCAGTACTTC. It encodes CASRIGRDYESYEQYF.

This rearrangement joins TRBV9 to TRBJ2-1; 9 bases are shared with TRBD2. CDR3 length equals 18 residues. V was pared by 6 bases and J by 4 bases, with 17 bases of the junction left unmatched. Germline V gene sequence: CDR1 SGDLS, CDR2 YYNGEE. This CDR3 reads CASTERDPTSGHYNEQFF. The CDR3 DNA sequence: TGTGCCAGCACCGAAAGGGACCCAACTAGCGGGCATTACAATGAGCAGTTCTTC. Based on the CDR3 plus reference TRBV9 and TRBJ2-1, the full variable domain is DSGVTQTPKHLITATGQRVTLRCSPRSGDLSVYWYQQSLDQGLQFLIQYYNGEERAKGNILERFSAQQFPDLHSELNLSSLELGDSALYFCASTERDPTSGHYNEQFFGPGTRLTVL.

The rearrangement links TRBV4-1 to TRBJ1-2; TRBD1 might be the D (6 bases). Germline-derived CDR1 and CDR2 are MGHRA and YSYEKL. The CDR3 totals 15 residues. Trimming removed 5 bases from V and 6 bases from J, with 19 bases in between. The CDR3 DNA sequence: TGCGCCAGCAGCGAAGGGGGACTCCCGGGCGATGGCTACACCTTC. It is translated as CASSEGGLPGDGYTF.

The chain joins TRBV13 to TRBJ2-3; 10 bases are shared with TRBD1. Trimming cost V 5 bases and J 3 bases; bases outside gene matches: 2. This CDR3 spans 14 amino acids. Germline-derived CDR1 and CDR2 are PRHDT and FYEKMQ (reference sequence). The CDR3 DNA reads TGTGCCAGCAGCCCGGGACAGGGGACAGATACGCAGTATTTT. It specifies CASSPGQGTDTQYF.

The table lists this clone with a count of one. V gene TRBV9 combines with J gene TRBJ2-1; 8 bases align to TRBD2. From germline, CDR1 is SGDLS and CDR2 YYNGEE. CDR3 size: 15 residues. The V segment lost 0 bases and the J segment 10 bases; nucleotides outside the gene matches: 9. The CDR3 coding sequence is TGTGCCAGCAGCGTAGGGCTAGCGGGTAACTGGGAGCAGTTCTTC. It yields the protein CASSVGLAGNWEQFF.

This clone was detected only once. CDR3 region: CASSIGPLNYGYTF. DNA of the CDR3: TGTGCCAGTAGTATTGGGCCACTTAACTATGGCTACACCTTC. The V call is TRBV19, the J call TRBJ1-2; D not resolved. This CDR3 is built from 14 residues. Germline CDR1 reads LNHDA; CDR2 reads SQIVND (reference sequence). With 3 bases removed from V and 1 base from J, the gap between germline ends came to 9 bases.

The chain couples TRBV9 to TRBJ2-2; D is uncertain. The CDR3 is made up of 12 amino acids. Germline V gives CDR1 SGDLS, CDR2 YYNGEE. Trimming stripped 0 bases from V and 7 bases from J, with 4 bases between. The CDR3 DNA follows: TGTGCCAGCAGCGTAGAAGGCGGGGAGCTGTTTTTT. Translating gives CASSVEGGELFF.

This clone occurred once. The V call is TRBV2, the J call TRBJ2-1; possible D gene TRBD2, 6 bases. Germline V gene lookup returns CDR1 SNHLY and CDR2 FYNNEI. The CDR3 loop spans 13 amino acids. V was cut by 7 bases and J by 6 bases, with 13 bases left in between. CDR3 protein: CASNKWGVNEQFF. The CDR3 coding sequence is TGTGCCAGCAACAAATGGGGGGTCAATGAGCAGTTCTTC.

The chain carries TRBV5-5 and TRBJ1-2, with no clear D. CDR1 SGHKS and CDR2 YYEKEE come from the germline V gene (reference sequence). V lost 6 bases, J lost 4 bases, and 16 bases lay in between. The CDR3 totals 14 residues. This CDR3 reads CASTGLYGSYGYTF. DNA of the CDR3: TGTGCCAGCACCGGGTTGTACGGTTCCTATGGCTACACCTTC. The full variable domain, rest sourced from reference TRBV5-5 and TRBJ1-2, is DAGVTQSPTHLIKTRGQQVTLRCSPISGHKSVSWYQQVLGQGPQFIFQYYEKEERGRGNFPDRFSARQFPNYSSELNVNALLLGDSALYLCASTGLYGSYGYTFGSGTRLTVV.

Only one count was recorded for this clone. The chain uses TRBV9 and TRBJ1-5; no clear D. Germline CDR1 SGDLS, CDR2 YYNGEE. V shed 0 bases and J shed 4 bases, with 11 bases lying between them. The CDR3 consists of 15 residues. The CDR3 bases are TGTGCCAGCAGCGTAGGTGAGTCCCCTAATCAGCCCCAGCATTTT. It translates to CASSVGESPNQPQHF.

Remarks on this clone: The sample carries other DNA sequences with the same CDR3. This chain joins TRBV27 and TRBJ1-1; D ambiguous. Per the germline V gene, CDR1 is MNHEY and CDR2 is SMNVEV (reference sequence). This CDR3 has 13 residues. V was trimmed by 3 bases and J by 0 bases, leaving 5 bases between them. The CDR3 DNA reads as TGTGCCAGCAGTTTCGGCCTGAACACTGAAGCTTTCTTT. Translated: CASSFGLNTEAFF.